This entry lists 21 T cell receptor beta chains sequenced from one sample in a study of Tregs in tolerant kidney transplant recipients. Some clones are missing from TCRdb's copy, which holds only in-frame ones; the method was immunoSEQ multiplex PCR. The sample holds 100,000 to 130,000 clones, nearly 90% seen once. This sample comprised CD4+ T cells from blood, obtained before the transplant. These receptors were taken from a human donor who received a combined kidney and bone marrow transplant.

The chain combines TRBV6-5 with TRBJ1-2, with 9 bases identical to TRBD1. Trimming cost V 0 bases and J 7 bases; bases outside gene matches: 6. The germline V gene encodes CDR1 MNHEY and CDR2 SVGAGI. There are 15 residues in the CDR3. The CDR3 coding sequence is TGTGCCAGCAGTTACTCGGGACAGGGAATGGGTGGCTACACCTTC. Its protein product is CASSYSGQGMGGYTF.

As DNA, the CDR3 is TGTGCCAGCAGTGGGAGTAGGGGAGCGGGAAATCAGCCCCAGCATTTT. This encodes CASSGSRGAGNQPQHF. The chain recombines TRBV6-1 with TRBJ1-5, with TRBD1 as a possible D gene (5 bases). Per the germline V gene, CDR1 is MNHNS and CDR2 is SASEGT. The length of the CDR3 is 16 residues. Trimming left V 4 bases short and J 4 bases short, with 17 bases between.

The chain is built from TRBV25-1 and TRBJ2-4; D call uncertain. The CDR3 contains 15 residues. V lost 0 bases to trimming and J lost 3 bases, with 9 bases between them. Germline CDR1 MGHDK, CDR2 SYGVNS. The CDR3 reads CASSEYRFGKNIQYF. The CDR3, as DNA: TGTGCCAGCAGTGAATACAGGTTCGGCAAAAACATTCAGTACTTC.

The V gene is TRBV15, the J gene TRBJ2-7; tentative D call: TRBD1 (5 bases). Germline lookup yields CDR1 LNHNV and CDR2 YYDKDF (reference sequence). This CDR3 comprises 13 residues. V was shortened by 4 bases and J by 5 bases, with 12 bases between the two germline ends. The CDR3 region is CATSKRQRDEQYF. The CDR3, as DNA: TGTGCCACCAGCAAACGACAGCGCGACGAGCAGTACTTC. Based on the CDR3 plus reference TRBV15 and TRBJ2-7, the full variable domain is DAMVIQNPRYQVTQFGKPVTLSCSQTLNHNVMYWYQQKSSQAPKLLFHYYDKDFNNEADTPDNFQSRRPNTSFCFLDIRSPGLGDTAMYLCATSKRQRDEQYFGPGTRLTVT.

CDR3 nucleotide sequence: TGCAGCGTGGGACAGGGGTGGACCGGGGAGCTGTTTTTT. It specifies CSVGQGWTGELFF. The gene calls are TRBV29-1 and TRBJ2-2, with 10 bases fitting TRBD1. CDR1 is SQVTM, CDR2 ANQGSEA, per germline. V gave up 6 bases and J gave up 5 bases; unmatched junction bases: 3. This CDR3 region has 13 residues.

This clone was detected once. The chain couples TRBV6-6 to TRBJ1-2; 10 bases line up with TRBD1. Germline CDR1 and CDR2: MNHNY and SVGAGI (reference sequence). The junction had 8 bases not matched to a gene; V was cut back by 6 bases and J by 4 bases. CDR3 length: 15 amino acids. The CDR3 loop is CASSEPGQGSYGYTF. Written as DNA, the CDR3 is TGTGCCAGCAGCGAACCGGGACAGGGGTCCTATGGCTACACCTTC.

This chain connects TRBV5-1 to TRBJ2-2; a weak D match, TRBD2 (7 bases). The germline V and J ends were trimmed by 6 bases and 6 bases, with 15 bases remaining between them. The CDR3 covers 14 residues. Germline V gives CDR1 SGHRS, CDR2 YFSETQ. The CDR3 loop reads CASTPGGASGELFF. CDR3 in DNA: TGCGCCAGCACCCCGGGGGGCGCCTCCGGGGAGCTGTTTTTT.

The J gene is TRBJ2-2, the V gene TRBV6-1; TRBD2 aligns across 9 bases. Looked up from germline, CDR1 is MNHNS and CDR2 is SASEGT. The CDR3 spans 17 residues. V dropped 6 bases and J dropped 1; count of bases not matched to a gene: 9. The CDR3 loop reads CASREPAGGRNTGELFF. In DNA, the CDR3 is TGTGCCAGCAGAGAACCAGCGGGGGGAAGGAACACCGGGGAGCTGTTTTTT.

The CDR3 DNA follows: TGTGCCAGCAGAACCCGGGACAGGGTTGCAGATACGCAGTATTTT. Amino acids: CASRTRDRVADTQYF. The chain carries TRBV6-5 and TRBJ2-3, with 9 bases fitting TRBD1. V lost 6 bases and J lost 4; bases outside the gene matches: 8. The CDR3 contains 15 residues. CDR1 is MNHEY, CDR2 SVGAGI, per germline.

The V call is TRBV2, the J call TRBJ2-7, with 9 bases identical to TRBD1. Germline loops: CDR1 SNHLY, CDR2 FYNNEI. V lost 6 bases, J lost 1 base, and 10 bases stayed unmatched. The CDR3 contains 16 residues. DNA of the CDR3: TGTGCCAGCAGGGCCCCAGGACAGGGGAAGTCCTACGAGCAGTACTTC. This sequence encodes CASRAPGQGKSYEQYF.

The gene calls are TRBV7-2 and TRBJ2-3; 10 bases map to TRBD1. The J segment lost 5 bases and the V segment lost 1 base, leaving 9 bases of the junction unmatched. Germline assignment: CDR1 SGHTA and CDR2 FQGNSA. This CDR3 spans 17 amino acids. The CDR3 loop is CASSLGGGQGHGDTQYF. DNA for the CDR3: TGTGCCAGCAGCTTAGGAGGGGGACAGGGGCATGGAGATACGCAGTATTTT.

The J gene is TRBJ2-5, the V gene TRBV15, with 7 nucleotides matching TRBD1. The V gene end was trimmed by 5 bases and the J gene end by 5 bases; junction bases not matched to a gene: 14. The CDR3 runs to 16 residues. The germline V gene has CDR1 LNHNV and CDR2 YYDKDF (reference sequence). Here the CDR3 reads CATSPYIRQGGETQYF. For the CDR3, the DNA is TGTGCCACCAGCCCCTACATCCGACAGGGTGGGGAGACCCAGTACTTC.

CDR3 sequence reads: CASSLGAYNSPLHF. As DNA, the CDR3 is TGTGCCAGCAGCTTAGGAGCCTATAATTCACCCCTCCACTTT. The rearrangement joins TRBV7-2 to TRBJ1-6; no clear D. V was cut by 1 base and J by 2 bases, with 3 bases left in between. The CDR3 contains 14 residues. Germline assignment: CDR1 SGHTA and CDR2 FQGNSA. The variable domain in full, with the rest retrieved from reference TRBV7-2 and TRBJ1-6, is GAGVSQSPSNKVTEKGKDVELRCDPISGHTALYWYRQSLGQGLEFLIYFQGNSAPDKSGLPSDRFSAERTGGSVSTLTIQRTQQEDSAVYLCASSLGAYNSPLHFGNGTRLTVT.

This sequence joins TRBV4-1 and TRBJ2-1; 11 nucleotides line up with TRBD2. V trimming: 0 bases; J trimming: 2 bases; junction bases outside the gene matches: 0. Germline-derived CDR1 and CDR2 are MGHRA and YSYEKL. This CDR3 has 16 amino acids. Here the CDR3 DNA reads TGCGCCAGCAGCCAAGAACTAGCGGGGGCCTACAATGAGCAGTTCTTC. Encoded protein: CASSQELAGAYNEQFF.

The CDR3, as DNA: TGTGCCAGCAGGGGGGGACTGGGAGCTTTCTTT. It codes for CASRGGLGAFF. This chain links TRBV6-5 with TRBJ1-1; TRBD1 might be the D (5 bases). The CDR3 is 11 amino acids. V was pared by 6 bases and J by 10 bases, with 12 bases between. Germline CDR1 MNHEY, CDR2 SVGAGI.

This chain links TRBV27 with TRBJ2-6; 9 nucleotides agree with TRBD1. The CDR3 contains 17 residues. The germline gives CDR1 MNHEY, CDR2 SMNVEV (reference sequence). The trim removed 7 bases at V and 4 bases at J, leaving 11 bases unmatched. The CDR3 is CASTAGTGRLGANVLTF. The CDR3 DNA is TGTGCCAGCACCGCCGGGACAGGGCGGTTGGGGGCCAACGTCCTGACTTTC.

The chain employs TRBV18 and TRBJ2-7; D is undetermined. V gave up 5 bases and J gave up 4 bases, with 9 bases separating them. Germline CDR1 and CDR2: KGHSH and LQKENI. The CDR3 is made up of 12 amino acids. DNA of the CDR3: TGTGCCAGCTCATCAACTATGTACGAGCAGTACTTC. Translated, it gives CASSSTMYEQYF. Full variable domain (rest looked up from reference TRBV18 and TRBJ2-7): NAGVMQNPRHLVRRRGQEARLRCSPMKGHSHVYWYRQLPEEGLKFMVYLQKENIIDESGMPKERFSAEFPKEGPSILRIQQVVRGDSAAYFCASSSTMYEQYFGPGTRLTVT.

DNA of the CDR3: TGTGCCAGTAGTCCACCGACTGGGACAGGTCAGCCCCAGCATTTT. Its protein product is CASSPPTGTGQPQHF. This sequence joins TRBV19 and TRBJ1-5; 8 positions match TRBD1. CDR1 LNHDA and CDR2 SQIVND come from the germline V gene (reference sequence). The CDR3 has 15 amino acids. Unmatched junction bases numbered 9, after V lost 5 bases and J lost 6 bases.

This chain connects TRBV7-2 to TRBJ2-7; 9 nucleotides line up with TRBD1. The CDR3 runs to 15 residues. Trimming took 5 bases from V and 2 from J; bases not matched to a gene: 7. CDR1 and CDR2 (germline): SGHTA, FQGNSA. CDR3 amino acids: CASSAWGQGTYEQYF. The CDR3 DNA reads as TGTGCCAGCAGCGCTTGGGGACAGGGCACCTACGAGCAGTACTTC.

The V and J genes are TRBV2 and TRBJ1-1; D unresolved. V gave up 2 bases and J gave up 0 bases, with 16 bases separating them. Germline V gene lookup returns CDR1 SNHLY and CDR2 FYNNEI. This CDR3 has 17 amino acids. CDR3 nucleotides: TGTGCCAGCAGTGAAATCCCCACCCTAGTGATGAACACTGAAGCTTTCTTT. Residues: CASSEIPTLVMNTEAFF.

The genes are TRBV2 and TRBJ1-2; maybe TRBD1 (5 bases). Trimming left V 3 bases short and J 4 bases short, with 6 bases between. Germline CDR1 SNHLY, CDR2 FYNNEI. CDR3 length equals 12 residues. The chain's CDR3 is CASSDRAYGYTF. CDR3 in DNA: TGTGCCAGCAGTGACAGGGCCTATGGCTACACCTTC.